Presented here are 16 T cell receptor beta chains from one specimen sequenced in a study of blood T cell repertoires in COVID-19. Only in-frame clones appear in the TCRdb table, and some are missing; sequencing was by immunoSEQ multiplex PCR. Of roughly 260,000 clones in the sample, about 87% were seen once. The specimen was peripheral blood. These receptors came from a man in his fifties or sixties who had recovered from COVID-19.

This chain links TRBV19 with TRBJ2-6; 8 positions match TRBD1. V shed 7 bases, J shed 0 bases, and the junction held 8 bases outside the gene matches. CDR1 and CDR2 (germline): LNHDA, SQIVND (reference sequence). There are 17 residues in the CDR3. For the CDR3, the DNA is TGTGCCAGTAATCAGGGGGCGCACCTCTCTGGGGCCAACGTCCTGACTTTC. Residues: CASNQGAHLSGANVLTF. Filled out from reference TRBV19 and TRBJ2-6, the complete variable domain reads DGGITQSPKYLFRKEGQNVTLSCEQNLNHDAMYWYRQDPGQGLRLIYYSQIVNDFQKGDIAEGYSVSREKKESFPLTVTSAQKNPTAFYLCASNQGAHLSGANVLTFGAGSRLTVL.

The chain has TRBV14 and TRBJ2-1; D is unresolved. V was cut by 6 bases and J by 6 bases, with 6 bases left in between. The CDR3 loop spans 11 amino acids. Germline V CDR1 and CDR2: SGHDN, FVKESK. The CDR3 reads CASSNINEQFF. The CDR3 DNA follows: TGTGCCAGCAGTAATATCAATGAGCAGTTCTTC.

The V and J genes are TRBV18 and TRBJ1-5; 9 bases are shared with TRBD1. Per the germline V gene, CDR1 is KGHSH and CDR2 is LQKENI. The trim removed 5 bases at V and 6 bases at J, leaving 5 bases unmatched. This CDR3 contains 14 residues. The CDR3 loop is CASSSGTGSQPQHF. The CDR3 DNA sequence: TGTGCCAGCTCATCGGGGACAGGGAGTCAGCCCCAGCATTTT. The variable domain in full, completed from reference TRBV18 and TRBJ1-5, reads NAGVMQNPRHLVRRRGQEARLRCSPMKGHSHVYWYRQLPEEGLKFMVYLQKENIIDESGMPKERFSAEFPKEGPSILRIQQVVRGDSAAYFCASSSGTGSQPQHFGDGTRLSIL.

The V gene is TRBV7-2, the J gene TRBJ2-1, with D perhaps matching TRBD1 (6 bases). From germline, CDR1 is SGHTA and CDR2 FQGNSA. CDR3 length equals 15 residues. Trimming took off 1 base at V and 10 bases at J, with 17 bases between the two ends. CDR3 in DNA: TGTGCCAGCAGCTTAGGAGGTGGGGGCCCTGTGGAGCAGTTCTTC. Translation: CASSLGGGGPVEQFF. Based on the CDR3 plus reference TRBV7-2 and TRBJ2-1, the full variable domain is GAGVSQSPSNKVTEKGKDVELRCDPISGHTALYWYRQSLGQGLEFLIYFQGNSAPDKSGLPSDRFSAERTGGSVSTLTIQRTQQEDSAVYLCASSLGGGGPVEQFFGPGTRLTVL.

This chain links TRBV9 with TRBJ2-2; 8 bases match TRBD1. There are 15 residues in the CDR3. Germline V gives CDR1 SGDLS, CDR2 YYNGEE. V was clipped by 2 bases and J by 4 bases; unmatched bases: 4. The CDR3 DNA reads TGTGCCAGCAGCGTTCGGACAGGGACCACCGGGGAGCTGTTTTTT. It codes for CASSVRTGTTGELFF.

This clone has a handful of counts. In nucleotides, the CDR3 is TGTGCCAGCAGTTTACCCGGTTCACCCCTCCACTTT. Its protein is CASSLPGSPLHF. The V call is TRBV27, the J call TRBJ1-6; D is unresolved. Trimming removed 2 bases at V and 9 bases at J, with 5 bases between. Per the germline V gene, CDR1 is MNHEY and CDR2 is SMNVEV (reference sequence). The CDR3 spans 12 residues.

Turning to this clone: This CDR3 is also generated by other DNA sequences in the sample. The rearrangement links TRBV18 to TRBJ1-1, with D unresolved. The CDR3 loop spans 13 amino acids. Trimming stripped 2 bases from V and 0 bases from J, with 4 bases between. CDR1 KGHSH and CDR2 LQKENI come from the germline V gene. The CDR3 spells CASSPGLNTEAFF. The CDR3 coding sequence is TGTGCCAGCTCACCAGGCCTGAACACTGAAGCTTTCTTT.

This chain links TRBV5-6 with TRBJ1-2, with D maybe TRBD1 (5 bases). V shed 5 bases and J shed 6 bases, with 17 bases lying between them. Germline assignment: CDR1 SGHDT and CDR2 YYEEEE. The CDR3 runs to 14 residues. The CDR3: CASSIGPGIDGYTF. The CDR3 bases are TGTGCCAGCAGTATAGGGCCAGGGATCGATGGCTACACCTTC.

The chain has TRBV18 and TRBJ1-5, with D unclear. The CDR3 spans 15 residues. V was cut by 2 bases and J by 0 bases, with 8 bases left in between. Per the germline V gene, CDR1 is KGHSH and CDR2 is LQKENI. The CDR3 DNA sequence: TGTGCCAGCTCACCATCCGAGTATAGCAATCAGCCCCAGCATTTT. Translating it yields CASSPSEYSNQPQHF.

The chain joins TRBV6-5 to TRBJ2-1, with 11 bases that match TRBD2. This CDR3 contains 16 residues. Germline V lookup: CDR1 MNHEY, CDR2 SVGAGI. The V gene end was trimmed by 2 bases and the J gene end by 3 bases; junction bases not matched to a gene: 3. Here the CDR3 DNA reads TGTGCCAGCAGTTACGCTAGCGGGGGGATCTACAATGAGCAGTTCTTC. Translated: CASSYASGGIYNEQFF.

CDR3 sequence reads: CASSFNPTSGGPYF. The DNA of the CDR3 is TGTGCCAGCAGCTTCAACCCGACTAGCGGGGGGCCCTACTTC. The chain recombines TRBV7-9 with TRBJ2-5, with 13 positions matching TRBD2. This CDR3 has 14 residues. V was clipped by 3 bases and J by 14 bases; unmatched bases: 9. Germline lookup yields CDR1 SEHNR and CDR2 FQNEAQ (reference sequence). Full variable domain (outside the CDR3, taken from reference TRBV7-9 and TRBJ2-5): DTGVSQNPRHKITKRGQNVTFRCDPISEHNRLYWYRQTLGQGPEFLTYFQNEAQLEKSRLLSDRFSAERPKGSFSTLEIQRTEQGDSAMYLCASSFNPTSGGPYFGPGTRLLVL.

This clone was counted once. The J gene is TRBJ2-1, the V gene TRBV5-1; no clear D. Germline V gene lookup returns CDR1 SGHRS and CDR2 YFSETQ. V shed 2 bases and J shed 1 base, with 7 bases lying between them. The CDR3 loop spans 14 amino acids. The CDR3 bases are TGCGCCAGCAGCTTTGGTAGTTCCTACAATGAGCAGTTCTTC. Translated, it gives CASSFGSSYNEQFF.

The rearrangement joins TRBV27 to TRBJ2-7; D unclear. This CDR3 region has 13 residues. Per germline, CDR1 MNHEY and CDR2 SMNVEV (reference sequence). V shed 4 bases and J shed 4 bases, with 11 bases lying between them. As DNA, the CDR3 is TGTGCCAGCAGTTCCCCGCTAATGTACGAGCAGTACTTC. It encodes CASSSPLMYEQYF.

The chain couples TRBV11-2 to TRBJ1-4; D is unresolved. This CDR3 is built from 13 residues. Germline lookup yields CDR1 SGHAT and CDR2 FQNNGV. Deletions cut 5 bases from V and 5 bases from J, with 9 bases between. The CDR3, as DNA: TGTGCCAGCAGCATACTAAACAATGAAAAACTGTTTTTT. This translates into CASSILNNEKLFF.

The chain is built from TRBV19 and TRBJ2-3; tentative D call: TRBD2 (6 bases). CDR1 LNHDA and CDR2 SQIVND come from the germline V gene (reference sequence). CDR3 size: 10 residues. The V end was cut by 9 bases, the J end by 5 bases, with 6 bases between. The CDR3 region has the DNA TGTGCCAGCGGGAGAGATACGCAGTATTTT. It specifies CASGRDTQYF.

Points on this clone: The sample has other DNA sequences that encode this CDR3 too. The chain carries TRBV5-5 and TRBJ1-3, with no clear D. V lost 0 bases and J lost 0, with 7 bases in between. The CDR3 length is 15 residues. CDR1 is SGHKS and CDR2 is YYEKEE in the germline V gene (reference sequence). The CDR3 loop is CASSLAGSSGNTIYF. The CDR3 bases are TGTGCCAGCAGCTTGGCAGGCAGCTCTGGAAACACCATATATTTT. The whole variable domain, filled in from reference TRBV5-5 and TRBJ1-3, reads DAGVTQSPTHLIKTRGQQVTLRCSPISGHKSVSWYQQVLGQGPQFIFQYYEKEERGRGNFPDRFSARQFPNYSSELNVNALLLGDSALYLCASSLAGSSGNTIYFGEGSWLTVV.